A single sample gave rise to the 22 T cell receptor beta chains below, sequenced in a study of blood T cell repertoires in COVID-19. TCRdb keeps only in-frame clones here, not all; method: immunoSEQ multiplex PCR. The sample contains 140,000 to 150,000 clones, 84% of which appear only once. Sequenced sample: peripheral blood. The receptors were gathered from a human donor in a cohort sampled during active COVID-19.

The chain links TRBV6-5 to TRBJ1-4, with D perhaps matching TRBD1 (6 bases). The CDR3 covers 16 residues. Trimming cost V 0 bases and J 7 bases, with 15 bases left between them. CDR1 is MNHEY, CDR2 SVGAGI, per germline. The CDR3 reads CASSYSVARTVEKLFF. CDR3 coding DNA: TGTGCCAGCAGTTACTCGGTCGCCCGGACAGTTGAAAAACTGTTTTTT.

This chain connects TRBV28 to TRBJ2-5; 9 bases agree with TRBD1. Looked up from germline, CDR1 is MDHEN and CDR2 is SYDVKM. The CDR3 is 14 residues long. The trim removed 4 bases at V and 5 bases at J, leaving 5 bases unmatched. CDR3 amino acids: CASSSTGGFETQYF. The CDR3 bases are TGTGCCAGCAGTTCCACAGGGGGCTTTGAGACCCAGTACTTC.

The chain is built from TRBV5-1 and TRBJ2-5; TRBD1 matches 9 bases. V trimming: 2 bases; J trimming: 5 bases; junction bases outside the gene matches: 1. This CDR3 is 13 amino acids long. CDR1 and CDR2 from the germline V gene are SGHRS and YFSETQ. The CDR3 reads CASSLQGAETQYF. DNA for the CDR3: TGCGCCAGCAGCTTACAGGGGGCTGAGACCCAGTACTTC.

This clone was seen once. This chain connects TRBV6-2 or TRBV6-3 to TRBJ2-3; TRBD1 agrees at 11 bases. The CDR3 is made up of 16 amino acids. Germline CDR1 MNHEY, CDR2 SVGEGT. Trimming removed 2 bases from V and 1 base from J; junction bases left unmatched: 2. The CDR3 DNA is TGTGCCAGCAGTTACCGGACAGGGGGCGGCACAGATACGCAGTATTTT. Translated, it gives CASSYRTGGGTDTQYF.

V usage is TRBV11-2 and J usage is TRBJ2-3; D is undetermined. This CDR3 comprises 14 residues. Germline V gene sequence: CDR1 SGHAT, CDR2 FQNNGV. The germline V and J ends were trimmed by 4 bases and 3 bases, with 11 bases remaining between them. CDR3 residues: CASSSYPPTDTQYF. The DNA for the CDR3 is TGTGCCAGCAGCTCCTACCCCCCGACAGATACGCAGTATTTT.

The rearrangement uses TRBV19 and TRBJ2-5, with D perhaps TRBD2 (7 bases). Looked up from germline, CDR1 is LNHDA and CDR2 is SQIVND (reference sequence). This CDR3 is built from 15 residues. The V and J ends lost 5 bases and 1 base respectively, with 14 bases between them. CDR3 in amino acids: CASSSRGGAQETQYF. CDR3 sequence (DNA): TGTGCCAGTAGTTCAAGGGGGGGAGCCCAAGAGACCCAGTACTTC.

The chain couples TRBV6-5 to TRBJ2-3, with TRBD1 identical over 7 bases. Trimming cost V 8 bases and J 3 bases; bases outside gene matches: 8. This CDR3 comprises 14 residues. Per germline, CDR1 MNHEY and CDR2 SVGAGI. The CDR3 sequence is CASGTEFTTDTQYF. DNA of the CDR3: TGTGCCAGCGGGACAGAGTTCACAACAGATACGCAGTATTTT.

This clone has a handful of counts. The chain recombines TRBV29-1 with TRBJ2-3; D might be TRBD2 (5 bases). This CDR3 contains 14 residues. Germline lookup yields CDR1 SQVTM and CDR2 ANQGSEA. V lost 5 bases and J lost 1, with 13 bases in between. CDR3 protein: CSVRPVEGTDTQYF. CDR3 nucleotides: TGCAGCGTTCGACCGGTGGAGGGCACAGATACGCAGTATTTT.

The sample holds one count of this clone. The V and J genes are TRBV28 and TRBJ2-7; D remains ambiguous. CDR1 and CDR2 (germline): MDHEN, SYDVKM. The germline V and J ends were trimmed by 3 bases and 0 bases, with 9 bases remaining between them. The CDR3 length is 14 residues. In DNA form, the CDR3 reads TGTGCCAGCAGTTTCTCCCCCAGCTCCTACGAGCAGTACTTC. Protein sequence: CASSFSPSSYEQYF.

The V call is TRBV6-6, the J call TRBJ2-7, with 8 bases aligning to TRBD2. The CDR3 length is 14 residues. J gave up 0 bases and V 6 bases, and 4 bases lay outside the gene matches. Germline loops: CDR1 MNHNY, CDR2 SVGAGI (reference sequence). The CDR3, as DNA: TGTGCCAGCAGGCCCGGGGGGGACTCCTACGAGCAGTACTTC. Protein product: CASRPGGDSYEQYF.

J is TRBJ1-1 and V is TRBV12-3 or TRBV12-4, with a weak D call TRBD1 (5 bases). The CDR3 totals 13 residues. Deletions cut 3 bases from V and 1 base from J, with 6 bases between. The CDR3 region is CASSFGANTEAFF. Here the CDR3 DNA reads TGTGCCAGCAGTTTTGGGGCGAACACTGAAGCTTTCTTT.

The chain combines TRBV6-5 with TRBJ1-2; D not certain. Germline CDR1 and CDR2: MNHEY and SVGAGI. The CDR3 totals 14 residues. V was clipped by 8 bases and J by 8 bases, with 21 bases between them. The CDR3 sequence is CASCCGRTLGGYTF. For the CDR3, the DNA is TGTGCCAGCTGCTGTGGGCGGACTCTTGGGGGCTACACCTTC.

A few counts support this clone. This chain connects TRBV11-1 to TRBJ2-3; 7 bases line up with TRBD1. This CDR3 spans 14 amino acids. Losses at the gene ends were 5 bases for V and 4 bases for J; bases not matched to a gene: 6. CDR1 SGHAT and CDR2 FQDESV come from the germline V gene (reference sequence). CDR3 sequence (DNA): TGTGCCAGCAGCGGTCACAGGGGCTCAGATACGCAGTATTTT. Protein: CASSGHRGSDTQYF.

CDR3 in amino acids: CASSYSSPRPGGTIYF. DNA of the CDR3: TGTGCCAGCAGTTACTCGAGCCCCAGACCGGGGGGAACCATATATTTT. The V gene is TRBV6-5, the J gene TRBJ1-3; possible D gene TRBD1, 5 bases. CDR3 length: 16 amino acids. Germline V gene data show CDR1 as MNHEY and CDR2 as SVGAGI. Trimming took off 0 bases at V and 10 bases at J, with 19 bases between the two ends.

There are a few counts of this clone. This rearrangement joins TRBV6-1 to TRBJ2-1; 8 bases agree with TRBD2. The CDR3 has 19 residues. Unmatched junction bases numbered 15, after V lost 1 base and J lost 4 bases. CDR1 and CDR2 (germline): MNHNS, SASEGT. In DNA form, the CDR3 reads TGTGCCAGCAGTGAAGACGGGGGGGGCTTTCAACTCCTATACAATGAGCAGTTCTTC. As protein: CASSEDGGGFQLLYNEQFF.

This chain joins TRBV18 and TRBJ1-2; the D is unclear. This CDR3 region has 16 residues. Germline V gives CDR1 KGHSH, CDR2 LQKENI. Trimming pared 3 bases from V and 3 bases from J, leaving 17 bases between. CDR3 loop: CASSPGVGRTDYGYTF. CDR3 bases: TGTGCCAGCTCACCCGGGGTCGGGAGAACGGACTATGGCTACACCTTC.

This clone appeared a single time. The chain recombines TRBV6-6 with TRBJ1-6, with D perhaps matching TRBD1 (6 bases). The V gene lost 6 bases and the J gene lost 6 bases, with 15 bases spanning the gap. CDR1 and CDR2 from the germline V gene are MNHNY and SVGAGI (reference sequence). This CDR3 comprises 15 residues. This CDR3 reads CASRTSGESNSPLHF. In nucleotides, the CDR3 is TGTGCCAGCAGGACCTCAGGGGAAAGTAATTCACCCCTCCACTTT.

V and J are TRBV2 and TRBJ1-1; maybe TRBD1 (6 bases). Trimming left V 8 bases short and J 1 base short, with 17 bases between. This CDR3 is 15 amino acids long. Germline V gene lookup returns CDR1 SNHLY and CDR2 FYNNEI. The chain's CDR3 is CASSTRGVKNTEAFF. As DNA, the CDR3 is TGTGCCAGCTCCACCAGGGGTGTAAAGAACACTGAAGCTTTCTTT.

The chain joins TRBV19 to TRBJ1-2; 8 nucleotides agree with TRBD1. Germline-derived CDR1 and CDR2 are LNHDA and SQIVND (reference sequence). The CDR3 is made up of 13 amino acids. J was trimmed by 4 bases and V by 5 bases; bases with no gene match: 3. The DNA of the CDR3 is TGTGCCAGTAGTCCAGGGGGCAGCTATGGCTACACCTTC. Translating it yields CASSPGGSYGYTF.

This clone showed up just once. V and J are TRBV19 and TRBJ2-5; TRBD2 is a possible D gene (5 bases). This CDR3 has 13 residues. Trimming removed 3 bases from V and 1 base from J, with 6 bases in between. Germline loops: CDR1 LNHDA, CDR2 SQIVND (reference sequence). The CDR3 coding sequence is TGTGCCAGTAGTATGAGGGCCCAAGAGACCCAGTACTTC. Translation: CASSMRAQETQYF.

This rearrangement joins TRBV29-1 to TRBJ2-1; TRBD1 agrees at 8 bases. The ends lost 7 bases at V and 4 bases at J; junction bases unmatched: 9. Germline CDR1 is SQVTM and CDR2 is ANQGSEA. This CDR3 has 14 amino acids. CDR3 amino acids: CSALGDRYYNEQFF. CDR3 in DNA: TGCAGCGCCCTGGGGGACAGGTATTACAATGAGCAGTTCTTC.

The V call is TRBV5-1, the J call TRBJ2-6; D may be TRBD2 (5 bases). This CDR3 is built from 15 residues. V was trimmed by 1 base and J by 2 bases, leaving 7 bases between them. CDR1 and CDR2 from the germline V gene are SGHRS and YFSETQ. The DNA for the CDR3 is TGCGCCAGCAGCTTGCCCGGGGCTGGGGCCAACGTCCTGACTTTC. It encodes CASSLPGAGANVLTF.